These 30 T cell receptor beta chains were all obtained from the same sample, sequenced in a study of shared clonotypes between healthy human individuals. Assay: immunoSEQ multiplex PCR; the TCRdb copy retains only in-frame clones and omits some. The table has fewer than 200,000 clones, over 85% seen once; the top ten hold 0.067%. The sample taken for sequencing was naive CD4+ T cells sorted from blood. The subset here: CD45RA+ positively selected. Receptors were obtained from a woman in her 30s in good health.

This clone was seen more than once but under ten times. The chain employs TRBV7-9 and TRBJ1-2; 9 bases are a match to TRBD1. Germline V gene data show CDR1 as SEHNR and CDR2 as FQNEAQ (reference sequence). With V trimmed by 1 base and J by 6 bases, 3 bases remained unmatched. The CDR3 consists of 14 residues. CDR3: CASSLVQGAHGYTF. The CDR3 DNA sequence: TGTGCCAGCAGCTTAGTACAGGGGGCCCATGGCTACACCTTC.

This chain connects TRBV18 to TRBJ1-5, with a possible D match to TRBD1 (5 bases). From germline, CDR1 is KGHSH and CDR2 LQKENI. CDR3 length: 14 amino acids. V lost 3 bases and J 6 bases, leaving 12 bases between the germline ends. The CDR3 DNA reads TGTGCCAGCTCACCGGGAAGGGGTTCTCAGCCCCAGCATTTT. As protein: CASSPGRGSQPQHF.

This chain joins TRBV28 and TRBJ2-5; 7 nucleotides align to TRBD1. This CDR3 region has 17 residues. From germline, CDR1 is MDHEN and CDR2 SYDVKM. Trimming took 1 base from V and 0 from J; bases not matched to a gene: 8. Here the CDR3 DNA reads TGTGCCAGCAGTTTATTTACAGGGGAACCGTACCAAGAGACCCAGTACTTC. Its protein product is CASSLFTGEPYQETQYF.

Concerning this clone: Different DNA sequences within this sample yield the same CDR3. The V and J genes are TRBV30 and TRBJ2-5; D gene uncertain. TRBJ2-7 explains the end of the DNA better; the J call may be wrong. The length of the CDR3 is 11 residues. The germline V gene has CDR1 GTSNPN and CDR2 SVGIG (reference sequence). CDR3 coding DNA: TGTGCCTGGAGTTCCACCTACGAGCAGTACTTC. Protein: CAWSSTYEQYF.

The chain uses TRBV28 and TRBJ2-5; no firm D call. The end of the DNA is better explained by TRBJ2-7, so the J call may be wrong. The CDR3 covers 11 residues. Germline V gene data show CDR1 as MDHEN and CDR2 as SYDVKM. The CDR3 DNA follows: TGTGCCAGCAGTGACATCTACGAGCAGTACTTC. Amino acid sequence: CASSDIYEQYF.

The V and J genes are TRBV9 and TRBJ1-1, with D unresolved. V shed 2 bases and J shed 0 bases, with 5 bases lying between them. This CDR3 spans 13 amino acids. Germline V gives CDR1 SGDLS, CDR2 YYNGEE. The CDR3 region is CASSVNVNTEAFF. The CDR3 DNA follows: TGTGCCAGCAGCGTCAACGTGAACACTGAAGCTTTCTTT.

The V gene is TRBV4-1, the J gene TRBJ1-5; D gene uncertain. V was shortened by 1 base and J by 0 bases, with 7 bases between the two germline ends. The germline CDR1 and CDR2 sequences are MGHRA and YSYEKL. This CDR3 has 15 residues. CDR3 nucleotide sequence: TGCGCCAGCAGCCAAGCCCAATTTAGCAATCAGCCCCAGCATTTT. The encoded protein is CASSQAQFSNQPQHF.

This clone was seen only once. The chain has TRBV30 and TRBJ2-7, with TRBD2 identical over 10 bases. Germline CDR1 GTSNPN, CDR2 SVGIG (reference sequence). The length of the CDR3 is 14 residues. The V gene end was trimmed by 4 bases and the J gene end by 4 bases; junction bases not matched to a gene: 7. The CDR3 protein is CAWTRTSGAYEQYF. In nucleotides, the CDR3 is TGTGCCTGGACCCGAACTAGCGGGGCTTACGAGCAGTACTTC.

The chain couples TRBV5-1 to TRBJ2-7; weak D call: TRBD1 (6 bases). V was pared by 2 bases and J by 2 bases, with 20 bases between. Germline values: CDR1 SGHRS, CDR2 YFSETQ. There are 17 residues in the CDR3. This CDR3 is CASSLRPRQEGTYEQYF. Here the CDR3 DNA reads TGCGCCAGCAGCTTACGACCTCGACAGGAAGGAACCTACGAGCAGTACTTC. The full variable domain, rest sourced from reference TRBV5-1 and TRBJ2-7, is KAGVTQTPRYLIKTRGQQVTLSCSPISGHRSVSWYQQTPGQGLQFLFEYFSETQRNKGNFPGRFSGRQFSNSRSEMNVSTLELGDSALYLCASSLRPRQEGTYEQYFGPGTRLTVT.

The CDR3 here is CASSPQRWSGTEAFF. The DNA of the CDR3 is TGTGCCAGCAGCCCCCAACGTTGGTCAGGCACTGAAGCTTTCTTT. This chain connects TRBV2 to TRBJ1-1; D gene ambiguous. V shed 6 bases and J shed 4 bases, with 18 bases lying between them. The CDR3 loop spans 15 amino acids. From germline, CDR1 is SNHLY and CDR2 FYNNEI. Full variable domain (rest looked up from reference TRBV2 and TRBJ1-1): EPEVTQTPSHQVTQMGQEVILRCVPISNHLYFYWYRQILGQKVEFLVSFYNNEISEKSEIFDDQFSVERPDGSNFTLKIRSTKLEDSAMYFCASSPQRWSGTEAFFGQGTRLTVV.

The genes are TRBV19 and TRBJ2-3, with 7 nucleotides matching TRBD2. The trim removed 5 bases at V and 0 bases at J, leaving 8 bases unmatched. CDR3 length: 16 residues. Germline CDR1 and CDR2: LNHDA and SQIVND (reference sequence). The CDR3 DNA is TGTGCCAGTAGTCAAGCTAGCGGTACTAGCACAGATACGCAGTATTTT. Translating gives CASSQASGTSTDTQYF.

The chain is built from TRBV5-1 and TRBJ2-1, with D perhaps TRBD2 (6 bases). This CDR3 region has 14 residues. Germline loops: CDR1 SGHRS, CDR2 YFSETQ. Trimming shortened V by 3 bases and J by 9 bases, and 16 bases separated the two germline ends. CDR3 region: CASSSGPGGSEQFF. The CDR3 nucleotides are TGCGCCAGCAGCTCCGGCCCTGGGGGGAGTGAGCAGTTCTTC.

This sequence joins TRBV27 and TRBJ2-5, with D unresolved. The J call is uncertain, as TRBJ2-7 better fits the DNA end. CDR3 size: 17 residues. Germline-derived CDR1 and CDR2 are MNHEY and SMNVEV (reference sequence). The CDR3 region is CASSFRVVGSPSYEQYF. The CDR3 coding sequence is TGTGCCAGCAGTTTTCGGGTGGTGGGTTCCCCCTCCTACGAGCAGTACTTC.

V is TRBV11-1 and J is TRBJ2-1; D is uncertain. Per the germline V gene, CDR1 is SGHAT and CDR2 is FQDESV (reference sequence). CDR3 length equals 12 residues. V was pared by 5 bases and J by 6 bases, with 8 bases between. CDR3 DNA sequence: TGTGCCAGCAGCCGCGCCTCCAATGAGCAGTTCTTC. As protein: CASSRASNEQFF.

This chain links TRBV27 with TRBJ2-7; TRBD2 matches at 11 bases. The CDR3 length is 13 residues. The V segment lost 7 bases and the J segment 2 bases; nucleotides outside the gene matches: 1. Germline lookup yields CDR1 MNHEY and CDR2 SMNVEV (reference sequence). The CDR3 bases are TGTGCCAGCAAGACTAGCGGGACCTACGAGCAGTACTTC. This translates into CASKTSGTYEQYF.

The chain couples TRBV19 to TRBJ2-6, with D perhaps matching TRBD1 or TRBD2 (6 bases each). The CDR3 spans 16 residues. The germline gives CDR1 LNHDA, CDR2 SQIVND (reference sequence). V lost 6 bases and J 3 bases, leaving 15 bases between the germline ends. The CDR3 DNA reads TGTGCCAGTAGGCCCCGAGGGGGGAATGGGGCCAACGTCCTGACTTTC. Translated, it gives CASRPRGGNGANVLTF.

The CDR3 loop is CASSPGQGQGGQYF. The CDR3 DNA sequence: TGCGCCAGCAGCCCGGGACAGGGGCAGGGAGGGCAGTACTTC. The chain combines TRBV5-1 with TRBJ2-5; 10 bases line up with TRBD1. With 4 bases clipped from V and 11 bases from J, the junction kept 11 bases outside the gene matches. Germline CDR1 and CDR2: SGHRS and YFSETQ. CDR3 length: 14 amino acids.

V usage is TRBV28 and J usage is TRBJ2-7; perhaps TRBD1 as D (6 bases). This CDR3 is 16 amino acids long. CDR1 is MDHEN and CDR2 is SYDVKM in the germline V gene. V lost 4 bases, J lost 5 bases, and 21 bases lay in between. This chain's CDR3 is CASSSPLLQGIDEQYF. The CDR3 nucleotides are TGTGCCAGCAGTTCCCCTCTTTTACAGGGTATCGACGAGCAGTACTTC.

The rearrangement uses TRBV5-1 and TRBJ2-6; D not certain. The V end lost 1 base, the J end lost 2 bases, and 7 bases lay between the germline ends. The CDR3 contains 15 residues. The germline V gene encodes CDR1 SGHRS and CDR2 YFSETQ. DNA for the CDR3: TGCGCCAGCAGCTTGATGATCGCTGGGGCCAACGTCCTGACTTTC. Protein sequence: CASSLMIAGANVLTF. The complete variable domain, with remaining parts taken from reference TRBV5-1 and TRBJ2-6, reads KAGVTQTPRYLIKTRGQQVTLSCSPISGHRSVSWYQQTPGQGLQFLFEYFSETQRNKGNFPGRFSGRQFSNSRSEMNVSTLELGDSALYLCASSLMIAGANVLTFGAGSRLTVL.

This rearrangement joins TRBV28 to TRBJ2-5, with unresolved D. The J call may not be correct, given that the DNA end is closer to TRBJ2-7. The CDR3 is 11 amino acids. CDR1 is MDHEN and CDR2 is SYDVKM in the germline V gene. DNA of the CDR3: TGTGCCAGCAGTTCCGACTACGAGCAGTACTTC. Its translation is CASSSDYEQYF.

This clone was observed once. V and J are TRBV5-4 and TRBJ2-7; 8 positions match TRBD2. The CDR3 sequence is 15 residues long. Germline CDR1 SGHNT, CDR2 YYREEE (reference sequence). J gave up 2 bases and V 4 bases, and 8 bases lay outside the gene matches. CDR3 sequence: CASSGGLANPYEQYF. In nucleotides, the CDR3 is TGTGCCAGCAGCGGCGGACTAGCAAACCCCTACGAGCAGTACTTC.

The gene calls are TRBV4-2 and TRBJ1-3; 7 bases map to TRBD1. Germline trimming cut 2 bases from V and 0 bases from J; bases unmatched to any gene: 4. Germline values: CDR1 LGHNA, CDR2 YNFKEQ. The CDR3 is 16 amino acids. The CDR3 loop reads CASSQRQGYSGNTIYF. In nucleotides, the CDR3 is TGTGCCAGCAGCCAACGACAGGGCTACTCTGGAAACACCATATATTTT.

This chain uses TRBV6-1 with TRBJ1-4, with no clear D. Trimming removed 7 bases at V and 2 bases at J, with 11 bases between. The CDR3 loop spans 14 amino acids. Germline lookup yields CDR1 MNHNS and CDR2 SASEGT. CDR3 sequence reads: CASNWRVTNEKLFF. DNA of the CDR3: TGTGCCAGCAACTGGAGGGTCACTAATGAAAAACTGTTTTTT.

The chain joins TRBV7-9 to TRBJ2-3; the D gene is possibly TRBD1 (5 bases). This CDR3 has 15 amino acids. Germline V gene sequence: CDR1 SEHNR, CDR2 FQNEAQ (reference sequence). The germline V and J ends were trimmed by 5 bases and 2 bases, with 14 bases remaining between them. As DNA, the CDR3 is TGTGCCAGCAGCCCGCAGGCAGGGTTCACAGATACGCAGTATTTT. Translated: CASSPQAGFTDTQYF.

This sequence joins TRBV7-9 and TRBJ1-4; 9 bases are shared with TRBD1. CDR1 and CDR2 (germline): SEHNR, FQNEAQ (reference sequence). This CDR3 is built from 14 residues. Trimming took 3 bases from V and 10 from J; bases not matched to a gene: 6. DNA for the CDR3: TGTGCCAGCAGCTTGGTGGACAGGGGCGGAAAACTGTTTTTT. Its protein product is CASSLVDRGGKLFF.

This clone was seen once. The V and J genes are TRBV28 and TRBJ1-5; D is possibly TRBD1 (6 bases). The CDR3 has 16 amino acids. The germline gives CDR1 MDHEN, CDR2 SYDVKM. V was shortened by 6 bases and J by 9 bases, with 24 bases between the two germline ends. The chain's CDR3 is CASSLLGGGRIRPQHF. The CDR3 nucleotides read TGTGCCAGCAGCCTACTCGGGGGCGGACGCATCAGGCCCCAGCATTTT.

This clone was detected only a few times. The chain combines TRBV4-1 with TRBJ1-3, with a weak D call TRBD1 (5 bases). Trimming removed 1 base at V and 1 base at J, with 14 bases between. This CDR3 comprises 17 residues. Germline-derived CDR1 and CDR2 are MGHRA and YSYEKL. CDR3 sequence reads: CASSQGPPGTSGNTIYF. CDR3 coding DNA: TGCGCCAGCAGCCAAGGGCCCCCAGGGACTTCTGGAAACACCATATATTTT.

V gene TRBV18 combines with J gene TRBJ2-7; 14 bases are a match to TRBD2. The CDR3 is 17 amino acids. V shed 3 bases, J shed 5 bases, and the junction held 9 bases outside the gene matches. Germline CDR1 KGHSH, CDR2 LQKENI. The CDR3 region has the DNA TGTGCCAGCTCACCCCGACCGACTAGCGGGAGGGCCGACGAGCAGTACTTC. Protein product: CASSPRPTSGRADEQYF.

The CDR3 DNA sequence: TGTGCCAGCAGCACTAGCGGGAGGATCGGGGAGCTGTTTTTT. Protein: CASSTSGRIGELFF. This chain joins TRBV28 and TRBJ2-2, with 12 nucleotides matching TRBD2. The junction had 3 bases not matched to a gene; V was cut back by 6 bases and J by 7 bases. The CDR3 extends over 14 amino acids. Germline lookup yields CDR1 MDHEN and CDR2 SYDVKM.

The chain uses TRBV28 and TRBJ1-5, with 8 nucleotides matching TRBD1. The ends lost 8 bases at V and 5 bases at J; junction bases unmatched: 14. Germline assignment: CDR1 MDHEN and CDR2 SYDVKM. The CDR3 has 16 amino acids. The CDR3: CASSLGRTGIDQPQHF. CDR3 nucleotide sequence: TGTGCCAGCTCTCTCGGTCGGACAGGGATCGATCAGCCCCAGCATTTT.